This TCR beta chain originates from a study of blood T cell repertoires in COVID-19. In germline, CDR1 is MNHEY, CDR2 SMNVEV (reference sequence). The ends lost 5 bases at V and 8 bases at J; junction bases unmatched: 8. CDR3 length equals 14 residues. The assay was immunoSEQ multiplex PCR, and TCRdb's table has in-frame clones only and misses some. In the table there are 25,000 to 30,000 clones, 84% of which are singletons. The chain couples TRBV27 to TRBJ2-1; TRBD1 matches 8 bases. Sequencing used peripheral blood. The receptor comes from a man between 65 and 85 years old with active COVID-19. CDR3 in amino acids: CASSRTGSPDEQFF. As DNA, the CDR3 is TGTGCCAGCAGTAGGACAGGGTCTCCCGATGAGCAGTTCTTC.